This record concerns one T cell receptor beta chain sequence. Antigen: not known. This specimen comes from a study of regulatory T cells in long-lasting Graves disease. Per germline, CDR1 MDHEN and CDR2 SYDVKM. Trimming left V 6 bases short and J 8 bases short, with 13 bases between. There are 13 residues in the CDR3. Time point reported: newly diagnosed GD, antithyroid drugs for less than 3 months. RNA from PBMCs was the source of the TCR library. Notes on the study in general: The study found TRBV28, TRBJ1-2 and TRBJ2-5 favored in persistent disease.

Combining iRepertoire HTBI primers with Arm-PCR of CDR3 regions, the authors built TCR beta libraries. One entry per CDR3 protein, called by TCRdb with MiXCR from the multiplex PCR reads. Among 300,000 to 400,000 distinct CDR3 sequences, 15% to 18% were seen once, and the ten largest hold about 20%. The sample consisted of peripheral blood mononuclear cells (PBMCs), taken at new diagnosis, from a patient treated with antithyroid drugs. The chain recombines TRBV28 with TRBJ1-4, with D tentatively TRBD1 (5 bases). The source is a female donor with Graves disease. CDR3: CASSSGFPEKLFF. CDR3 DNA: TGTGCCAGCAGCTCAGGGTTCCCGGAAAAACTGTTTTTT.